These 32 T cell receptor beta chains were all obtained from the same sample, sequenced in a study of blood T cell repertoires in COVID-19. Libraries were prepared by immunoSEQ multiplex PCR; TCRdb keeps only in-frame clonotypes and omits some of them. The table records some 190,000 clones, nearly 90% of them present only once. Source material: PBMCs or T cells enriched from blood (not recorded which). The receptor source for this set is a woman aged 40 to 50 with acute COVID-19.

The chain has TRBV10-3 and TRBJ2-5; TRBD2 might be the D (6 bases). The CDR3 has 13 amino acids. Trimming left V 5 bases short and J 2 bases short, with 9 bases between. Germline CDR1 and CDR2: ENHRY and SYGVKD. CDR3 sequence reads: CAISQAGQETQYF. The CDR3 DNA reads TGTGCCATCAGTCAGGCGGGGCAAGAGACCCAGTACTTC.

This chain joins TRBV4-2 and TRBJ2-1; TRBD2 matches 13 bases. Germline assignment: CDR1 LGHNA and CDR2 YNFKEQ. V lost 4 bases to trimming and J lost 7 bases; unmatched junction nucleotides: 7. The CDR3 spans 16 residues. In DNA form, the CDR3 reads TGTGCCAGCAGCCGCCGGACTAGCGGGAGTGGTAATGAGCAGTTCTTC. This encodes CASSRRTSGSGNEQFF.

The rearrangement links TRBV2 to TRBJ2-1; D possibly corresponds to TRBD2 (6 bases). With 3 bases removed from V and 8 bases from J, the gap between germline ends came to 11 bases. In germline, CDR1 is SNHLY, CDR2 FYNNEI. The CDR3 runs 13 residues. CDR3 nucleotide sequence: TGTGCCAGCAGTGATCTCCCGGGAGATGAGCAGTTCTTC. Translation: CASSDLPGDEQFF.

The V call is TRBV21-1, the J call TRBJ1-4. TRBV21-1 is an annotated pseudogene. The CDR3 is 16 residues long. CDR3 DNA: TGTGCCAGCAGCAAAGGGAGGGCGACGGAAAATGAAAAACTGTTTTTT. It codes for CASSKGRATENEKLFF.

V and J are TRBV25-1 and TRBJ2-2, with D unresolved. V was pared by 0 bases and J by 9 bases, with 8 bases between. Germline-derived CDR1 and CDR2 are MGHDK and SYGVNS. This CDR3 is 13 amino acids long. CDR3 loop: CASSEYTSRELFF. The CDR3 nucleotides are TGTGCCAGCAGTGAATATACCAGTCGGGAGCTGTTTTTT.

This chain joins TRBV29-1 and TRBJ2-7; 10 nucleotides agree with TRBD1. From germline, CDR1 is SQVTM and CDR2 ANQGSEA. Trimming removed 4 bases from V and 1 base from J; junction bases left unmatched: 4. The CDR3 length is 14 residues. The CDR3 sequence: CSVVGQGTSYEQYF. The DNA of the CDR3 is TGCAGCGTTGTGGGACAGGGGACGTCCTACGAGCAGTACTTC.

The chain couples TRBV20-1 to TRBJ2-7; the D gene is possibly TRBD2 (6 bases). Between the trimmed V and J ends, which lost 3 bases and 5 bases, there was a span of 17 bases. The germline V gene encodes CDR1 DFQATT and CDR2 SNEGSKA (reference sequence). The CDR3 sequence is 14 residues long. The chain's CDR3 is CSASVPRGAHEQYF. As DNA, the CDR3 is TGCAGTGCTAGTGTCCCCCGCGGGGCCCACGAGCAGTACTTC.

The chain uses TRBV27 and TRBJ2-3, with 8 bases matching TRBD1. V shed 5 bases, J shed 4 bases, and the junction held 8 bases outside the gene matches. CDR1 MNHEY and CDR2 SMNVEV come from the germline V gene (reference sequence). The CDR3 extends over 15 amino acids. The CDR3 DNA sequence: TGTGCCAGCAGTCCCGGACAGGGACCCGCAGATACGCAGTATTTT. This sequence encodes CASSPGQGPADTQYF.

The chain uses TRBV6-5 and TRBJ1-2; D gene unclear. CDR1 and CDR2 (germline): MNHEY, SVGAGI. Trimming took off 1 base at V and 4 bases at J, with 16 bases between the two ends. The CDR3 is made up of 16 amino acids. CDR3 loop: CASSYFAVGSGYGYTF. CDR3 coding DNA: TGTGCCAGCAGTTACTTCGCGGTTGGGTCGGGCTATGGCTACACCTTC.

The chain employs TRBV18 and TRBJ2-7; 7 nucleotides align to TRBD1. Losses at the gene ends were 2 bases for V and 4 bases for J; bases not matched to a gene: 2. CDR1 is KGHSH, CDR2 LQKENI, per germline. The CDR3 sequence is 13 residues long. DNA for the CDR3: TGTGCCAGCTCACCAGACAGGGCTTACGAGCAGTACTTC. It is translated as CASSPDRAYEQYF.

The chain joins TRBV5-4 to TRBJ1-4; D unclear. Germline CDR1 is SGHNT and CDR2 is YYREEE (reference sequence). Trimming pared 0 bases from V and 12 bases from J, leaving 9 bases between. The CDR3 spans 12 residues. The CDR3 spells CASSLGIGELFF. The CDR3, as DNA: TGTGCCAGCAGCTTGGGTATCGGGGAACTGTTTTTT.

The chain carries TRBV11-2 and TRBJ2-7, with no clear D. Germline V CDR1 and CDR2: SGHAT, FQNNGV. With 3 bases removed from V and 6 bases from J, the gap between germline ends came to 9 bases. The CDR3 covers 12 residues. This chain's CDR3 is CASSFAATEQYF. CDR3 coding DNA: TGTGCCAGCAGCTTCGCCGCTACCGAGCAGTACTTC.

V and J are TRBV5-1 and TRBJ1-2, with D possibly TRBD1 on 6 matching bases. This CDR3 is built from 15 residues. The germline V and J ends were trimmed by 0 bases and 5 bases, with 14 bases remaining between them. The germline CDR1 and CDR2 sequences are SGHRS and YFSETQ. Written as DNA, the CDR3 is TGCGCCAGCAGCTTGGAAACAGGGAAGGATTATGGCTACACCTTC. Translating gives CASSLETGKDYGYTF.

The rearrangement links TRBV4-2 to TRBJ1-1; D not certain. CDR1 is LGHNA and CDR2 is YNFKEQ in the germline V gene. Trimming removed 3 bases at V and 0 bases at J, with 5 bases between. The CDR3 covers 13 residues. This CDR3 reads CASSQFMNTEAFF. CDR3 DNA sequence: TGTGCCAGCAGCCAGTTCATGAACACTGAAGCTTTCTTT.

The rearrangement links TRBV5-1 to TRBJ2-7, with a weak D call TRBD1 (5 bases). The CDR3 contains 14 residues. Germline assignment: CDR1 SGHRS and CDR2 YFSETQ. With 0 bases removed from V and 6 bases from J, the gap between germline ends came to 13 bases. DNA of the CDR3: TGCGCCAGCAGCTTGGCCGCCAGGGCGGCCGAGCAGTACTTC. It encodes CASSLAARAAEQYF.

This clone was counted once. The V gene is TRBV7-2, the J gene TRBJ1-6; 7 nucleotides line up with TRBD1. V shed 5 bases, J shed 7 bases, and the junction held 5 bases outside the gene matches. Germline-derived CDR1 and CDR2 are SGHTA and FQGNSA. This CDR3 region has 14 residues. For the CDR3, the DNA is TGTGCCAGCAGCCCCCAGGGGGGAAATTCACCCCTCCACTTT. This translates into CASSPQGGNSPLHF.

This clone was observed a few times. V gene TRBV6-5 combines with J gene TRBJ1-5; 7 bases are a match to TRBD1. After removal of 4 bases from V and 0 bases from J, the junction contained 3 bases not matched to a gene. The CDR3 loop spans 15 amino acids. Germline CDR1 MNHEY, CDR2 SVGAGI. CDR3 loop: CASSSDRYSNQPQHF. The CDR3 DNA follows: TGTGCCAGCAGTTCGGACAGGTATAGCAATCAGCCCCAGCATTTT.

The J gene is TRBJ1-2, the V gene TRBV10-2, with 10 bases identical to TRBD1. The CDR3 runs 15 residues. CDR1 is WSHSY and CDR2 is SAAADI in the germline V gene. V trimming: 4 bases; J trimming: 2 bases; junction bases outside the gene matches: 4. The CDR3: CASSARDRGNYGYTF. CDR3 DNA sequence: TGCGCCAGCAGTGCCCGGGACAGGGGAAACTATGGCTACACCTTC.

The J gene is TRBJ2-2, the V gene TRBV6-5, with 8 bases that match TRBD1. CDR1 is MNHEY, CDR2 SVGAGI, per germline. Trimming removed 6 bases from V and 6 bases from J; junction bases left unmatched: 6. The CDR3 is made up of 14 amino acids. The CDR3, as DNA: TGTGCCAGCAGGAGGACAGGGCCCCCCGGGGAGCTGTTTTTT. It encodes CASRRTGPPGELFF.

J is TRBJ2-2 and V is TRBV6-5; 7 bases line up with TRBD1. With 6 bases clipped from V and 3 bases from J, the junction kept 4 bases outside the gene matches. The length of the CDR3 is 14 residues. The germline gives CDR1 MNHEY, CDR2 SVGAGI. The CDR3 nucleotides read TGTGCCAGCAGGCAAGGGGGCGACACCGGGGAGCTGTTTTTT. Amino acid sequence: CASRQGGDTGELFF.

V is TRBV5-1 and J is TRBJ2-3, with a weak D call TRBD2 (5 bases). Per the germline V gene, CDR1 is SGHRS and CDR2 is YFSETQ. Trimming left V 1 base short and J 0 bases short, with 15 bases between. This CDR3 has 17 amino acids. CDR3 DNA: TGCGCCAGCAGCTTGCGAGGGCCCAAAGGGAGCACAGATACGCAGTATTTT. Translation gives CASSLRGPKGSTDTQYF.

V is TRBV28 and J is TRBJ1-3, with a weak D call TRBD1 (6 bases). The ends were cut back, 4 bases at V and 6 bases at J, with 16 bases in the middle. The CDR3 has 15 amino acids. The germline gives CDR1 MDHEN, CDR2 SYDVKM. CDR3 sequence (DNA): TGTGCCAGCAGTTCCCCACGGACAGAAATAAACACCATATATTTT. This sequence encodes CASSSPRTEINTIYF. Full variable domain (missing parts from reference TRBV28 and TRBJ1-3): DVKVTQSSRYLVKRTGEKVFLECVQDMDHENMFWYRQDPGLGLRLIYFSYDVKMKEKGDIPEGYSVSREKKERFSLILESASTNQTSMYLCASSSPRTEINTIYFGEGSWLTVV.

V is TRBV18 and J is TRBJ2-7; tentative D call: TRBD2 (6 bases). Trimming left V 1 base short and J 3 bases short, with 7 bases between. Germline CDR1 reads KGHSH; CDR2 reads LQKENI. The CDR3 is made up of 13 amino acids. As DNA, the CDR3 is TGTGCCAGCTCACCACTGCGGGACTACGAGCAGTACTTC. Encoded protein: CASSPLRDYEQYF. The full variable domain, its missing parts supplied by reference TRBV18 and TRBJ2-7, is NAGVMQNPRHLVRRRGQEARLRCSPMKGHSHVYWYRQLPEEGLKFMVYLQKENIIDESGMPKERFSAEFPKEGPSILRIQQVVRGDSAAYFCASSPLRDYEQYFGPGTRLTVT.

The chain joins TRBV28 to TRBJ1-5; possibly TRBD1 for D (6 bases). Deletions cut 6 bases from V and 6 bases from J, with 15 bases between. This CDR3 is built from 14 residues. CDR1 and CDR2 from the germline V gene are MDHEN and SYDVKM. As DNA, the CDR3 is TGTGCCAGCAGGGACAGACACGAACCTCAGCCCCAGCATTTT. It yields the protein CASRDRHEPQPQHF.

This clone appeared a single time. The chain uses TRBV18 and TRBJ2-1, with unresolved D. Germline V gene data show CDR1 as KGHSH and CDR2 as LQKENI. V lost 3 bases and J 3 bases, leaving 3 bases between the germline ends. The CDR3 is 12 amino acids. The CDR3 is CASSPNYNEQFF. In DNA form, the CDR3 reads TGTGCCAGCTCACCCAACTACAATGAGCAGTTCTTC.

The chain couples TRBV2 to TRBJ1-3, with 10 positions matching TRBD1. Germline trimming cut 6 bases from V and 3 bases from J; bases unmatched to any gene: 5. The germline CDR1 and CDR2 sequences are SNHLY and FYNNEI. The CDR3 runs 15 residues. This chain's CDR3 is CASRDRGRGGNTIYF. CDR3 in DNA: TGTGCCAGCAGAGACAGGGGGCGCGGTGGAAACACCATATATTTT.

This clone was seen a few times. The rearrangement joins TRBV4-3 to TRBJ2-1; 8 positions match TRBD2. The CDR3 length is 16 residues. V was clipped by 1 base and J by 4 bases; unmatched bases: 6. Germline-derived CDR1 and CDR2 are LGHNA and YSLEER. Here the CDR3 DNA reads TGCGCCAGCAGCCAAGCGGGCGGGAGGTGGTACAATGAGCAGTTCTTC. Translating gives CASSQAGGRWYNEQFF.

The chain recombines TRBV29-1 with TRBJ2-1; D is undetermined. There are 15 residues in the CDR3. Between the trimmed V and J ends, which lost 0 bases and 2 bases, there was a span of 11 bases. Germline V CDR1 and CDR2: SQVTM, ANQGSEA. CDR3 residues: CSVEDRHHTYNEQFF. In nucleotides, the CDR3 is TGCAGCGTTGAAGATAGACACCATACCTACAATGAGCAGTTCTTC.

CDR3 nucleotide sequence: TGTGCCAGCATGGGACTAAAGAACACCGGGGAGCTGTTTTTT. Translating gives CASMGLKNTGELFF. The chain joins TRBV2 to TRBJ2-2; 7 nucleotides agree with TRBD2. V lost 7 bases, J lost 1 base, and 3 bases stayed unmatched. The CDR3 is made up of 14 amino acids. Germline CDR1 reads SNHLY; CDR2 reads FYNNEI.

This chain joins TRBV6-5 and TRBJ2-2; D unresolved. The CDR3 consists of 14 residues. The germline V gene encodes CDR1 MNHEY and CDR2 SVGAGI. With 6 bases removed from V and 2 bases from J, the gap between germline ends came to 10 bases. The CDR3 spells CASRNTVNTGELFF. CDR3 sequence (DNA): TGTGCCAGCAGGAATACAGTTAACACCGGGGAGCTGTTTTTT.

This clone was seen only once. Here the CDR3 reads CASSQAAGSANYGYTF. CDR3 sequence (DNA): TGTGCCAGCAGCCAAGCTGCAGGGTCGGCTAACTATGGCTACACCTTC. The gene calls are TRBV4-2 and TRBJ1-2; D is perhaps TRBD1 (5 bases). Germline V gene sequence: CDR1 LGHNA, CDR2 YNFKEQ. With 1 base removed from V and 0 bases from J, the gap between germline ends came to 12 bases. The CDR3 covers 16 residues.

The chain recombines TRBV7-2 with TRBJ1-5; D gene unclear. With 5 bases removed from V and 2 bases from J, the gap between germline ends came to 7 bases. This CDR3 spans 13 amino acids. The germline V gene has CDR1 SGHTA and CDR2 FQGNSA. The CDR3 bases are TGTGCCAGCAGCGGGCAGGGCAATCAGCCCCAGCATTTT. Its translation is CASSGQGNQPQHF.